The 5 T cell receptor beta chains in this list originate from one sample, sequenced in a study of spatial heterogeneity in lung cancer. Study-wide points: Tracking of tumor mutation counts was seen in expanded intratumoral alpha and beta TCR counts.

TCRdb independently ran MiXCR on the 5' RACE reads; one entry per CDR3 protein. The repertoire holds some 10,000 distinct CDR3 sequences, with around 6% as singletons. No antigen has been assigned to these receptors. Time point described: sample taken at primary tumor resection. Sequenced material: lung tumor tissue, taken at surgery. These receptors were obtained from a male donor with early-stage non-small cell lung cancer.

This clonotype was picked up many times. This beta chain is an unintended read in a library built for alpha chains; its size means little. The rearrangement uses TRBV20-1 and TRBJ1-2; the match to TRBD1 covers 7 bases. The CDR3 contains 14 residues. From germline, CDR1 is DFQATT and CDR2 SNEGSKA (reference sequence). V shed 3 bases, J shed 2 bases, and the junction held 6 bases outside the gene matches. This CDR3 reads CSARGQRINYGYTF. DNA for the CDR3: TGCAGTGCTAGGGGACAGCGCATAAACTATGGCTACACCTTC.

This clonotype was recorded many times. The size of this beta chain means little, since it is a stray read in a library made for alpha chains. The chain combines TRBV20-1 with TRBJ1-5; TRBD1 aligns across 9 bases. The CDR3 runs 15 residues. Germline assignment: CDR1 DFQATT and CDR2 SNEGSKA (reference sequence). V lost 6 bases, J lost 1 base, and 7 bases stayed unmatched. The CDR3 loop reads CSAPLQGASNQPQHF. CDR3 DNA sequence: TGCAGTGCCCCCCTACAGGGGGCGAGCAATCAGCCCCAGCATTTT.

Ten or more counts support this clonotype. A library prepared for alpha chains yielded this beta chain as an off-target read; its size is of little meaning. The chain joins TRBV7-3 to TRBJ2-1; D not resolved. With 3 bases removed from V and 3 bases from J, the gap between germline ends came to 9 bases. The CDR3 is 14 amino acids. From germline, CDR1 is SGHTA and CDR2 FQGTGA. The CDR3 DNA reads as TGTGCCAGCAGCTTTGGCGCCTACTACAATGAGCAGTTCTTC. This sequence encodes CASSFGAYYNEQFF.

Relative to its sample, this clonotype is medium-sized (0.01 to 0.1%). Since it is a stray read in a library aimed at alpha chains, this beta chain has a size that is not meaningful. V and J are TRBV7-6 and TRBJ2-2, with TRBD2 as a possible D gene (5 bases). Trimming cost V 3 bases and J 0 bases, with 23 bases left between them. The CDR3 runs to 20 residues. CDR1 is SGHVS and CDR2 is FNYEAQ in the germline V gene. As DNA, the CDR3 is TGTGCCAGCAGCTTTAATGTGGGTGGAGGATCACTAACGAACACCGGGGAGCTGTTTTTT. The encoded protein is CASSFNVGGGSLTNTGELFF.

This clonotype was counted many times. This beta chain is a stray read from a library made for alpha chains; its abundance is not meaningful. Here the CDR3 DNA reads TGTGCCAGCAGAGACCCCGCCTACAATGAGCAGTTCTTC. As protein: CASRDPAYNEQFF. V usage is TRBV6-4 and J usage is TRBJ2-1; D is unclear. The CDR3 has 13 amino acids. Germline CDR1 and CDR2: MRHNA and SNTAGT. Trimming pared 6 bases from V and 2 bases from J, leaving 8 bases between.